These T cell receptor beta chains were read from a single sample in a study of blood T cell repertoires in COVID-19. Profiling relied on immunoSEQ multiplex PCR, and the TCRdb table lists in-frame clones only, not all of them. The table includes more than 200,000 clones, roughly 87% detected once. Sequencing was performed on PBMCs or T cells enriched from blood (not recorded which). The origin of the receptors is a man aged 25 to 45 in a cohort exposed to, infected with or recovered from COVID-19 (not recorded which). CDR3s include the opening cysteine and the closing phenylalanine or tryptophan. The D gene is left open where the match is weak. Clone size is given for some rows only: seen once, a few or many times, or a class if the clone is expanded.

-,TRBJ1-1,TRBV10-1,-,TGCGCCAGCAGTGCGGCGGAAACGGTCGAAGCTTTCTTT,CASSAAETVEAFF
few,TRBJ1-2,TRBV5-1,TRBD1,TGCGCCAGCAGCTTGGTGGCAGGGGGCGACTATGGCTACACCTTC,CASSLVAGGDYGYTF
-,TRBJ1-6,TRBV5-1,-,TGCGCCAGCAGCACGGAAGGGGGTTCGGGGTCACCCCTCCACTTT,CASSTEGGSGSPLHF
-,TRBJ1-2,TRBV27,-,TGTGCCAGCAGTTTATCGACGGGAGTAGGCTATGGCTACACCTTC,CASSLSTGVGYGYTF
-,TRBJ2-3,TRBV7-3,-,TGTGCCAGCAGCTTAAGCGGCGGAGGAGATACGCAGTATTTT,CASSLSGGGDTQYF
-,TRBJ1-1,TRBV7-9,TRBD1,TGTGCCAGCAGCTCCCAGGGGGTGCGCACTGAAGCTTTCTTT,CASSSQGVRTEAFF
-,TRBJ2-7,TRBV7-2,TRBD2,TGTGCCAGCAGCCTAGACTCTAGCGGAACCTACGAGCAGTACTTC,CASSLDSSGTYEQYF
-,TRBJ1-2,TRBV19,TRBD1,TGTGCCAGTAGACCGGACAGGGACTTCGGCTACACCTTC,CASRPDRDFGYTF
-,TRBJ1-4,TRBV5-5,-,TGTGCCAGCAGCTTAAACCGGGGGTATGAAAAACTGTTTTTT,CASSLNRGYEKLFF
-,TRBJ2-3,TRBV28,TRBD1,TGTGCCAGCAGTTTGCAGGACAGGAGGACAGATACGCAGTATTTT,CASSLQDRRTDTQYF
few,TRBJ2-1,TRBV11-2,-,TGTGCCAGCAGCTCTATACTCGCAACCGAGCAGTTCTTC,CASSSILATEQFF
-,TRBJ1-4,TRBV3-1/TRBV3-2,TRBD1,TGTGCCAGCAGCCAAGAGGACAGGGGGAGGGAAAAACTGTTTTTT,CASSQEDRGREKLFF
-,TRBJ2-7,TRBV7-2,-,TGTGCCAGCAGCCAACAGGGTTCTGGCGAGCAGTACTTC,CASSQQGSGEQYF
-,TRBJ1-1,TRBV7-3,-,TGTGCCAGCAGCTTAATGGGGGGAATGAACACTGAAGCTTTCTTT,CASSLMGGMNTEAFF
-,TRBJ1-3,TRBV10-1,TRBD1,TGCGCCAGCAGTGCCGGGGGACAGACTAATCGCAACACCATATATTTT,CASSAGGQTNRNTIYF
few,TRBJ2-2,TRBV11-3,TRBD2,TGTGCCAGCAGTGGCCCTAGCGGGATCTCCGGGGAGCTGTTTTTT,CASSGPSGISGELFF
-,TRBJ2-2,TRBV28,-,TGTGCCAGCAGGCAGATGACCGGGGAGCTGTTTTTT,CASRQMTGELFF
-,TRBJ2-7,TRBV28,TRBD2,TGTGCCAGCAGTTTTGGCGGGAGCCAATACGAGCAGTACTTC,CASSFGGSQYEQYF
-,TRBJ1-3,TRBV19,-,TGTGCCAGTAGTACTTACCTTCTGACAGTCTCTGGAAACACCATATATTTT,CASSTYLLTVSGNTIYF
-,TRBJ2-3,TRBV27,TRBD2,TGTGCCAGCAGTCGCAGACAGGGGGCTATAGGCCTAGCGGGAGGGGCTGGGACGCAGTATTTT,CASSRRQGAIGLAGGAGTQYF
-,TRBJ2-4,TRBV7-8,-,TGTGCCAGCAGCCTCCGTTCTAGCTCAACGGAAAACATTCAGTACTTC,CASSLRSSSTENIQYF
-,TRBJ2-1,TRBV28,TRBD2,TGTGCCAGCAGTTCCCTACTAGCGGGAGTAGTCAATGAGCAGTTCTTC,CASSSLLAGVVNEQFF
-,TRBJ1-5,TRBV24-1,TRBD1,TGTGCCACCAGTGATTATGACAGGGAACTAATCTACCAGCCCCAGCATTTT,CATSDYDRELIYQPQHF
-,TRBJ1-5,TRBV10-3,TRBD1,TGTGCCATCAGTGAGGGGACAGGGGGCAATCAGCCCCAGCATTTT,CAISEGTGGNQPQHF
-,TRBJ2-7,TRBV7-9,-,TGTGCCAGCAGCCCCGAGCGGGCCCCCTTCTACGAGCAGTACTTC,CASSPERAPFYEQYF
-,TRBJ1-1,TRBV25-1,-,TGTGCCAGCAGTGAATTGAGAGGGCTCCGAGGGGGGAACACTGAAGCTTTCTTT,CASSELRGLRGGNTEAFF
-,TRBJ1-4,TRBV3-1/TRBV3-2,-,TGTGCCAGCAGCCCCTCGAGGGATGAAAAACTGTTTTTT,CASSPSRDEKLFF
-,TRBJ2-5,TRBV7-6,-,TGTGCCAGCAGCCTACAAGAGACCCAGTACTTC,CASSLQETQYF
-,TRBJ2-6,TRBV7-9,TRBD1,TGTGCCAGCAGCGTCCGGGACAGTTCTGGGGCCAACGTCCTGACTTTC,CASSVRDSSGANVLTF
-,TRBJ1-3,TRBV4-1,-,TGCGCCAGCAGCCAATTGCGGGTTGACGGAAACACCATATATTTT,CASSQLRVDGNTIYF
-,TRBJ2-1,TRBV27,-,TGTGCCAGCAGTTTCGGAGGGTACCCCTACAATGAGCAGTTCTTC,CASSFGGYPYNEQFF
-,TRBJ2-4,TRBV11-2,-,TGTGCCAGCAGTCGACCAGGGGCGAGACAGTACTTC,CASSRPGARQYF
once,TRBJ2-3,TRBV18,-,TGTGCCAGCTCACCACCCCGCCCCGGGGATACGCAGTATTTT,CASSPPRPGDTQYF
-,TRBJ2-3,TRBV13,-,TGTGCCAGCAGCTTAAGGCAAGGCCCCGGGAGAGATACGCAGTATTTT,CASSLRQGPGRDTQYF
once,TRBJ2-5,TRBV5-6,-,TGTGCCAGCAGCTTGGGCAGGGGTGAGACCCAGTACTTC,CASSLGRGETQYF